This entry lists 9 T cell receptor beta chains sequenced from one sample in a study of shared clonotypes between healthy human individuals. This table comes from immunoSEQ multiplex PCR, and its TCRdb copy is limited to in-frame clones, with some not included. The table has about 2.4 million clones, 90% to 95% seen once. The material sequenced was naive CD4+ T cells from PBMCs. Indicated subset: CD45RA+ positively selected. All receptors derive from a man between 18 and 35 years old in good health. Some clones in this sample may be carry-over from other donors' samples.

V and J are TRBV15 and TRBJ2-3, with 9 nucleotides matching TRBD2. CDR1 LNHNV and CDR2 YYDKDF come from the germline V gene (reference sequence). The CDR3 has 15 amino acids. V shed 2 bases and J 2 bases; nucleotides not matched to a gene: 2. CDR3: CATSRLAGITDTQYF. The CDR3 coding sequence is TGTGCCACCAGCAGACTAGCGGGGATCACAGATACGCAGTATTTT.

The V gene is TRBV7-3, the J gene TRBJ2-7; a possible D gene is TRBD2 (6 bases). V was pared by 0 bases and J by 0 bases, with 9 bases between. Germline lookup yields CDR1 SGHTA and CDR2 FQGTGA. The CDR3 extends over 15 amino acids. This chain's CDR3 is CASSLTPRDSYEQYF. The CDR3 DNA sequence: TGTGCCAGCAGCTTAACCCCGCGGGACTCCTACGAGCAGTACTTC.

This clone was seen only once. The V call is TRBV30, the J call TRBJ2-2; 14 nucleotides match TRBD2. The CDR3 is 15 amino acids. The germline CDR1 and CDR2 sequences are GTSNPN and SVGIG (reference sequence). V shed 7 bases and J 6 bases; nucleotides not matched to a gene: 7. The CDR3: CAYTGLAGVSGELFF. The CDR3 DNA reads TGTGCCTATACGGGACTAGCGGGAGTTTCCGGGGAGCTGTTTTTT.

The V call is TRBV7-2, the J call TRBJ1-1; D is possibly TRBD1 (5 bases). Germline V gene data show CDR1 as SGHTA and CDR2 as FQGNSA. The CDR3 has 15 amino acids. Trimming stripped 7 bases from V and 6 bases from J, with 21 bases between. CDR3 nucleotide sequence: TGTGCCAGCACCTCCACTGGGGACTTTTCGGCTGAAGCTTTCTTT. This gives the protein CASTSTGDFSAEAFF.

V gene TRBV15 combines with J gene TRBJ2-7, with D possibly being TRBD1 or TRBD2 (6 bases each). The CDR3 is made up of 15 amino acids. Germline V gene data show CDR1 as LNHNV and CDR2 as YYDKDF (reference sequence). The V end lost 4 bases, the J end lost 3 bases, and 16 bases lay between the germline ends. Here the CDR3 reads CATSNHGGDSYEQYF. DNA for the CDR3: TGTGCCACCAGCAATCACGGGGGCGACAGCTACGAGCAGTACTTC.

Points on this clone: Other DNA sequences in the same sample also yield this CDR3. The chain recombines TRBV5-1 with TRBJ2-5; unclear D gene. CDR3 length: 12 residues. V lost 3 bases to trimming and J lost 4 bases, with 7 bases between them. Germline CDR1 reads SGHRS; CDR2 reads YFSETQ. DNA of the CDR3: TGCGCCAGCAGCTCTTATGGAGAGACCCAGTACTTC. This sequence encodes CASSSYGETQYF.

Points on this clone: This specimen includes other DNA sequences encoding the same CDR3. The rearrangement links TRBV7-2 to TRBJ2-1, with 13 bases identical to TRBD2. CDR1 is SGHTA and CDR2 is FQGNSA in the germline V gene. This CDR3 comprises 15 residues. V dropped 5 bases and J dropped 4; count of bases not matched to a gene: 2. In nucleotides, the CDR3 is TGTGCCAGCAGCCCGGGACTAGCGGGGTACAATGAGCAGTTCTTC. Protein sequence: CASSPGLAGYNEQFF.

The chain carries TRBV7-8 and TRBJ1-1, with D uncertain. The CDR3 length is 14 residues. Germline-derived CDR1 and CDR2 are SGHVS and FQNEAQ. Trimming stripped 5 bases from V and 1 base from J, with 11 bases between. DNA of the CDR3: TGTGCCAGCAGCGAACTCCGGGGGAACACTGAAGCTTTCTTT. This gives the protein CASSELRGNTEAFF.

This clone was observed once. V usage is TRBV25-1 and J usage is TRBJ1-1, with a possible D match to TRBD1 (5 bases). The V and J ends lost 1 base and 4 bases respectively, with 10 bases between them. Germline CDR1 and CDR2: MGHDK and SYGVNS. CDR3 size: 14 residues. The CDR3, as DNA: TGTGCCAGCAGTGAATCGAGGGGAAGCACTGAAGCTTTCTTT. Amino acids: CASSESRGSTEAFF.